These 22 T cell receptor beta chains came from one sample sequenced in a study of blood T cell repertoires in COVID-19. TCRdb keeps only in-frame clones here, not all; method: immunoSEQ multiplex PCR. The sample lists 150,000 to 200,000 clones, roughly 73% occurring once. The sequenced sample was peripheral blood. The receptors were gathered from a woman over 75 with active or convalescent COVID-19.

V is TRBV12-2 and J is TRBJ2-5; the D call TRBD2 from the table was never checked on the DNA. TRBV12-2 is a pseudogene locus. There are 16 residues in the CDR3. CDR3 in amino acids: CASRPPGWGGRETQYF. For the CDR3, the DNA is TGTGCAAGTCGCCCTCCCGGTTGGGGGGGGCGGGAGACCCAGTACTTC.

The rearrangement links TRBV7-8 to TRBJ1-5; D unresolved. CDR3 length equals 16 residues. The V gene lost 2 bases and the J gene lost 5 bases, with 16 bases spanning the gap. Germline V gene lookup returns CDR1 SGHVS and CDR2 FQNEAQ. This CDR3 reads CASSLRGEPSDQPQHF. In DNA, the CDR3 is TGTGCCAGCAGCTTACGCGGAGAGCCGAGCGATCAGCCCCAGCATTTT.

The rearrangement links TRBV7-9 to TRBJ1-1; a possible D gene is TRBD1 (5 bases). CDR1 SEHNR and CDR2 FQNEAQ come from the germline V gene (reference sequence). Trimming stripped 6 bases from V and 6 bases from J, with 14 bases between. This CDR3 region has 13 residues. In DNA, the CDR3 is TGTGCCAGCAGTCCGGGACTCCGCCCTGAAGCTTTCTTT. Translation gives CASSPGLRPEAFF.

The V and J genes are TRBV3-1 (or the pseudogene TRBV3-2) and TRBJ2-5; 7 positions agree with TRBD2. Trimming took 4 bases from V and 1 from J; bases not matched to a gene: 12. Germline V gene data show CDR1 as LGHDT and CDR2 as YNNKEL (reference sequence). The CDR3 contains 17 residues. CDR3: CASSPPKGGGSQETQYF. The CDR3 DNA reads as TGTGCCAGCAGCCCTCCGAAGGGCGGGGGTTCCCAAGAGACCCAGTACTTC.

The J gene is TRBJ1-6, the V gene TRBV30; D is uncertain. With 4 bases removed from V and 0 bases from J, the gap between germline ends came to 10 bases. CDR3 size: 15 residues. The germline gives CDR1 GTSNPN, CDR2 SVGIG (reference sequence). In DNA form, the CDR3 reads TGTGCCTGGAAAGGCGGGAGCTCCTATAATTCACCCCTCCACTTT. Translating gives CAWKGGSSYNSPLHF.

This chain links TRBV14 with TRBJ2-5, with D hard to call. V lost 0 bases and J 4 bases, leaving 9 bases between the germline ends. The germline CDR1 and CDR2 sequences are SGHDN and FVKESK. This CDR3 spans 14 amino acids. The CDR3 region has the DNA TGTGCCAGCAGCCAAGAGATATGGGCAGAGACCCAGTACTTC. This encodes CASSQEIWAETQYF.

This clone was seen ten or more times. The chain is built from TRBV28 and TRBJ1-3, with TRBD1 identical over 8 bases. The V segment lost 3 bases and the J segment 0 bases; nucleotides outside the gene matches: 13. The CDR3 extends over 19 amino acids. Germline V lookup: CDR1 MDHEN, CDR2 SYDVKM. The CDR3 sequence is CASSFPAGGRRNSGNTIYF. In nucleotides, the CDR3 is TGTGCCAGCAGTTTCCCGGCAGGGGGCCGAAGAAACTCTGGAAACACCATATATTTT.

This clone was counted a single time. As DNA, the CDR3 is TGTGCCAGCACCCCGCGAGGGACAGATCACTATGGCTACACCTTC. Protein sequence: CASTPRGTDHYGYTF. The chain links TRBV6-2 or TRBV6-3 to TRBJ1-2, with 7 bases that match TRBD1. The V segment lost 7 bases and the J segment 3 bases; nucleotides outside the gene matches: 11. CDR3 length: 15 amino acids. Germline CDR1 MNHEY, CDR2 SVGEGT.

The CDR3 sequence: CASTKAQRSSFMDTQYF. CDR3 nucleotide sequence: TGTGCCAGCACCAAAGCACAGCGGAGCTCTTTCATGGATACGCAGTATTTT. V gene TRBV21-1 combines with J gene TRBJ2-3; the table's D gene call, TRBD2, was not cross checked with the DNA. TRBV21-1 is a documented pseudogene. The CDR3 consists of 17 residues.

The V gene is TRBV5-1, the J gene TRBJ2-5; 9 bases match TRBD1. The germline CDR1 and CDR2 sequences are SGHRS and YFSETQ. The V gene end was trimmed by 0 bases and the J gene end by 4 bases; junction bases not matched to a gene: 4. The CDR3 extends over 15 amino acids. CDR3 sequence reads: CASSLAGQGIETQYF. As DNA, the CDR3 is TGCGCCAGCAGCTTGGCGGGACAGGGTATAGAGACCCAGTACTTC.

Only one count was recorded for this clone. The chain links TRBV5-5 to TRBJ1-3; 10 bases are shared with TRBD1. CDR1 is SGHKS, CDR2 YYEKEE, per germline (reference sequence). V lost 5 bases and J lost 6; bases outside the gene matches: 8. The CDR3 spans 15 residues. CDR3 coding DNA: TGTGCCAGCAGATCCGCCGGGACAGGGGAAAACACCATATATTTT. Translating it yields CASRSAGTGENTIYF.

Here the CDR3 reads CASSLFGDRAFSPLHF. DNA of the CDR3: TGTGCCAGCAGTTTATTTGGGGACAGGGCGTTTTCACCCCTCCACTTT. The V and J genes are TRBV27 and TRBJ1-6; the match to TRBD1 covers 9 bases. J was trimmed by 9 bases and V by 1 base; bases with no gene match: 7. The CDR3 runs to 16 residues. Germline CDR1 reads MNHEY; CDR2 reads SMNVEV (reference sequence).

The chain joins TRBV2 to TRBJ1-1; possibly TRBD1 for D (5 bases). The CDR3 length is 13 residues. The germline V gene has CDR1 SNHLY and CDR2 FYNNEI. V gave up 8 bases and J gave up 4 bases, with 14 bases separating them. The CDR3 sequence is CASLFQGGTEAFF. The DNA of the CDR3 is TGTGCCAGCTTGTTCCAGGGTGGCACTGAAGCTTTCTTT.

The chain uses TRBV3-1 (or the pseudogene TRBV3-2) and TRBJ1-1; no definite D call. The CDR3 consists of 17 residues. V lost 0 bases and J 8 bases, leaving 22 bases between the germline ends. In germline, CDR1 is LGHDT, CDR2 YNNKEL (reference sequence). The DNA for the CDR3 is TGTGCCAGCAGCCAAGACGGTGGGTGGGGAGCCGGGGTGGAAGCTTTCTTT. This encodes CASSQDGGWGAGVEAFF.

The V and J genes are TRBV6-5 and TRBJ1-4; TRBD1 matches at 9 bases. Per germline, CDR1 MNHEY and CDR2 SVGAGI. This CDR3 is built from 15 residues. The V and J ends lost 2 bases and 8 bases, in that order; junction bases with no gene match: 6. DNA of the CDR3: TGTGCCAGCAGTTACATGACAGGGGGAAGGGAAAAACTGTTTTTT. Encoded protein: CASSYMTGGREKLFF.

The chain combines TRBV6-5 with TRBJ1-2; 7 bases fit TRBD1. This CDR3 has 16 residues. CDR1 is MNHEY, CDR2 SVGAGI, per germline. V lost 2 bases to trimming and J lost 8 bases; unmatched junction nucleotides: 14. Written as DNA, the CDR3 is TGTGCCAGCAGTTACACCGGACAGGTGGATCTATGGGGCTACACCTTC. It codes for CASSYTGQVDLWGYTF.

The gene calls are TRBV6-1 and TRBJ1-1; TRBD1 is a possible D gene (6 bases). CDR1 MNHNS and CDR2 SASEGT come from the germline V gene. CDR3 length equals 13 residues. V was trimmed by 1 base and J by 10 bases, leaving 13 bases between them. CDR3: CASSEGTAKVAFF. For the CDR3, the DNA is TGTGCCAGCAGTGAAGGGACAGCCAAAGTAGCTTTCTTT.

This sequence joins TRBV28 and TRBJ2-5; the match to TRBD2 covers 10 bases. This CDR3 has 16 amino acids. The trim removed 5 bases at V and 1 base at J, leaving 7 bases unmatched. Per the germline V gene, CDR1 is MDHEN and CDR2 is SYDVKM. Written as DNA, the CDR3 is TGTGCCAGCAGTCCGGAACTAGCGGGGATCCAAGAGACCCAGTACTTC. Translating it yields CASSPELAGIQETQYF.

The chain has TRBV28 and TRBJ1-5; TRBD1 matches 8 bases. J lost 2 bases, V lost 7 bases, and 10 bases had no gene match. This CDR3 has 16 amino acids. Per the germline V gene, CDR1 is MDHEN and CDR2 is SYDVKM. The CDR3 here is CASTLGEGQGNQPQHF. The CDR3 bases are TGTGCCAGCACCCTCGGGGAGGGACAGGGCAATCAGCCCCAGCATTTT.

This clone was observed a handful of times. CDR3 in DNA: TGTGCCACCAGTGTTCGAACAGAGCAGTTCTTC. Translating gives CATSVRTEQFF. The V gene is TRBV24-1, the J gene TRBJ2-1; D gene unclear. The germline gives CDR1 KGHDR, CDR2 SFDVKD. The CDR3 loop spans 11 amino acids. Between the trimmed V and J ends, which lost 5 bases and 10 bases, there was a span of 8 bases.

This chain uses TRBV5-8 with TRBJ1-1; tentatively, D is TRBD1 (6 bases). Germline CDR1 reads SGHTS; CDR2 reads YDEGEE. The CDR3 is 14 residues long. Trimming took 3 bases from V and 0 from J, leaving 9 bases between them. CDR3 region: CASSYGQLNTEAFF. As DNA, the CDR3 is TGTGCCAGCAGCTATGGACAGCTGAACACTGAAGCTTTCTTT.

The J gene is TRBJ2-5, the V gene TRBV25-1; no reliable D call. The CDR3 contains 15 residues. The V end was cut by 0 bases, the J end by 4 bases, with 12 bases between. Germline CDR1 is MGHDK and CDR2 is SYGVNS. CDR3 DNA: TGTGCCAGCAGTGAATATCTTGCGGCCCCAGAGACCCAGTACTTC. Protein sequence: CASSEYLAAPETQYF.